Listed below are T cell receptor beta chains from one sample, sequenced in a study of T cell repertoires in cytomegalovirus infection. Their antigens remain unidentified. TCRdb analysed the reads with MiXCR anew, one entry per CDR3 protein. Altogether about 900,000 distinct CDR3 sequences are present, 25% to 40% being singletons, with the ten largest covering around 15%. The input for sequencing was cultured CD8+ T cells from PBMCs, taken from culture after CMV antigen stimulation. These TCRs come from a human donor in good health (CMV status not recorded). Some clones in this sample may be carry-over from other donors' samples. CDR3s include the opening cysteine and the closing phenylalanine or tryptophan. Fields, in order: V gene, clone size, D gene, J gene, CDR3 protein, CDR3 DNA. The D gene is left open where the match is weak. Some rows have no size entry. The others give once, few or many, or a class for an expanded clone.

>TRBV6-8|few|.|TRBJ2-5
CASSYSEGVETQYF
TGTGCCAGCAGTTACTCCGAGGGCGTGGAGACCCAGTACTTC
>TRBV7-8|.|.|TRBJ1-4
CASSLNRRDPNEKLFF
TGTGCCAGCAGCTTGAATCGGAGGGATCCTAATGAAAAACTGTTTTTT
>TRBV7-3|.|TRBD2|TRBJ2-1
CTSSTSSGGPNEQFF
TGTACCAGCAGCACCTCTAGCGGGGGCCCCAATGAGCAGTTCTTC
>TRBV5-4|.|TRBD2|TRBJ2-5
CASSLIVAGEKIETQYF
TGTGCCAGCAGCTTGATCGTAGCGGGGGAGAAGATAGAGACCCAGTACTTC
>TRBV27|.|.|TRBJ2-1
CASSLEGDREQFF
TGTGCCAGCAGTTTAGAGGGTGATCGCGAGCAGTTCTTC
>TRBV28|.|.|TRBJ2-1
CASSFTLRQEHYNEQFF
TGTGCCAGCAGTTTTACTCTGCGCCAGGAGCACTACAATGAGCAGTTCTTC
>TRBV10-2|.|.|TRBJ1-2
CASSESLAGLAGYTF
TGCGCCAGCAGTGAGTCGTTGGCAGGGCTGGCTGGCTACACCTTC
>TRBV11-2|few|TRBD1|TRBJ1-6
CASSLWVRDREAPLHF
TGTGCCAGCAGCCTCTGGGTCCGGGACAGGGAAGCGCCCCTCCACTTT
>TRBV7-2|many|TRBD1|TRBJ2-1
CATLEQGLYNEQFF
TGTGCCACCCTGGAACAGGGGCTCTACAATGAGCAGTTCTTC
>TRBV7-9|many|.|TRBJ1-5
CASSPGNQPQHF
TGTGCCAGCAGCCCAGGGAATCAGCCCCAGCATTTT
>TRBV28|.|TRBD1|TRBJ1-5
CASSFHRGADQPQHF
TGTGCCAGCAGTTTTCACAGGGGTGCAGATCAGCCCCAGCATTTT
>TRBV7-2|many|.|TRBJ1-1
CASTGGAEAFF
TGTGCCAGCACGGGGGGGGCTGAAGCTTTCTTT
>TRBV4-1|.|.|TRBJ2-5
CASSRSGSVQETQYF
TGCGCCAGCAGCCGCTCGGGGAGCGTCCAAGAGACCCAGTACTTC
>TRBV7-3|many|.|TRBJ1-1
CASSLTRAGTEAFF
TGTGCCAGCAGCTTAACAAGGGCGGGAACTGAAGCTTTCTTT
>TRBV7-9|.|.|TRBJ1-2
CASSLAPTAYGYTF
TGTGCCAGCAGCTTAGCCCCGACAGCCTATGGCTACACCTTC
>TRBV10-3|once|TRBD1|TRBJ2-5
CAIRENSGQNRRGTQYF
TGTGCCATCAGAGAAAACTCGGGACAGAATCGTCGGGGGACCCAGTACTTC
>TRBV4-2|.|TRBD1|TRBJ2-2
CASSHVTGGSSTGELFF
TGTGCCAGCAGCCATGTAACAGGGGGATCGAGCACCGGGGAGCTGTTTTTT
>TRBV19|few|TRBD1|TRBJ2-7
CASTPGQGAYEQYF
TGTGCCAGTACCCCGGGACAGGGTGCCTACGAGCAGTACTTC
>TRBV2|few|.|TRBJ2-3
CASIGGTDTQYF
TGTGCCAGCATCGGGGGAACAGATACGCAGTATTTT